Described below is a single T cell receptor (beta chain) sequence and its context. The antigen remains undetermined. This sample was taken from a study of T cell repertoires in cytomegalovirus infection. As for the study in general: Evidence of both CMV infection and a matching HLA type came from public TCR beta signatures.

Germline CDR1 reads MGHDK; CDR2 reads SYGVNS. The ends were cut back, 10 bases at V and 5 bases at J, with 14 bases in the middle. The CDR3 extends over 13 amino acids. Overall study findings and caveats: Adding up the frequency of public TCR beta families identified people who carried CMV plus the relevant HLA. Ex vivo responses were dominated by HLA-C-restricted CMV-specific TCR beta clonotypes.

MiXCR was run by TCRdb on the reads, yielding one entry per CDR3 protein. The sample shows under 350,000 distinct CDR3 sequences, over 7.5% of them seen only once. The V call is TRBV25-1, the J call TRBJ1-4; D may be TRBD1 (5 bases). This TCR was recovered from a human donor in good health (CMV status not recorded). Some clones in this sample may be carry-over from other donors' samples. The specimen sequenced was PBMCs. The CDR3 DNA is TGTGCCACCTCCCGGGACCTAAATGAAAAACTGTTTTTT. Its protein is CATSRDLNEKLFF. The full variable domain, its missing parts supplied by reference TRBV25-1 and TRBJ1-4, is EADIYQTPRYLVIGTGKKITLECSQTMGHDKMYWYQQDPGMELHLIHYSYGVNSTEKGDLSSESTVSRIRTEHFPLTLESARPSHTSQYLCATSRDLNEKLFFGSGTQLSVL.